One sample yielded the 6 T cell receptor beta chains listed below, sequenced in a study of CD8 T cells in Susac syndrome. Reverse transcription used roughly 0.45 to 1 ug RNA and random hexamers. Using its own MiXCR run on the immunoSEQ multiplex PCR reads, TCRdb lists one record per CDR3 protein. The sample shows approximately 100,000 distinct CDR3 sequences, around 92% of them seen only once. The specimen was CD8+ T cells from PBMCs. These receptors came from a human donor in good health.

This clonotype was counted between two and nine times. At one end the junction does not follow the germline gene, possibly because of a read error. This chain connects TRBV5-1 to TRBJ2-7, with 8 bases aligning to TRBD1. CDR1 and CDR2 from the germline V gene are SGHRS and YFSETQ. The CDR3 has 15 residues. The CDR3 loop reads CASSLASGGSDEQYF. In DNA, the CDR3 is TGCGCCAGCAGCTTGGCATCAGGGGGCTCCGACGAGCAGTACTTC. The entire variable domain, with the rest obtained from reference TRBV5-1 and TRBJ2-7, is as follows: KAGVTQTPRYLIKTRGQQVTLSCSPISGHRSVSWYQQTPGQGLQFLFEYFSETQRNKGNFPGRFSGRQFSNSRSEMNVSTLELGDSALYLCASSLASGGSDEQYFGPGTRLTVT.

As DNA, the CDR3 is TGTGCCAGCGGGGGGAACACTGAAGCTTTCTTT. It translates to CASGGNTEAFF. V usage is TRBV6-1 and J usage is TRBJ1-1; a weak D match, TRBD1 (5 bases). The CDR3 loop spans 11 amino acids. Trimming stripped 8 bases from V and 1 base from J, with 5 bases between. Germline CDR1 is MNHNS and CDR2 is SASEGT.

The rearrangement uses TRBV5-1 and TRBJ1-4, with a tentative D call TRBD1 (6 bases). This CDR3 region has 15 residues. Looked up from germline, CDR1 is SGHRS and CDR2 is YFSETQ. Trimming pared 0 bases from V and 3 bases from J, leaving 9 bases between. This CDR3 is CASSLEGGANEKLFF. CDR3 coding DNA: TGCGCCAGCAGCTTGGAGGGGGGTGCTAATGAAAAACTGTTTTTT.

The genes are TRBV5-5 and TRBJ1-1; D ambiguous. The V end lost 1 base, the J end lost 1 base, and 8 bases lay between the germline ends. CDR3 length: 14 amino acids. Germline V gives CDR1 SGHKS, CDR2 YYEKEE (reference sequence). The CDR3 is CASSLFPPNTEAFF. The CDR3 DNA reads TGTGCCAGCAGCTTGTTCCCCCCGAACACTGAAGCTTTCTTT.

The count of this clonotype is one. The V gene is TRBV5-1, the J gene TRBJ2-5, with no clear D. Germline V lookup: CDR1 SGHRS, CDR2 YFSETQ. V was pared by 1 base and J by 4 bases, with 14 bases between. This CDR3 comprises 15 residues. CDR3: CASSLFTIGRETQYF. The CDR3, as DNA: TGCGCCAGCAGCTTGTTCACCATCGGAAGAGAGACCCAGTACTTC.

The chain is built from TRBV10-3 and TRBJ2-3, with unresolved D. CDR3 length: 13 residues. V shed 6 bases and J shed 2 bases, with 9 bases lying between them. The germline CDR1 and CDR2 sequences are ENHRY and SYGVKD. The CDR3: CAISPPNTDTQYF. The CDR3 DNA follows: TGTGCCATCAGCCCGCCTAACACAGATACGCAGTATTTT.